Listed here are 24 T cell receptor beta chains from one sample, sequenced in a study of CD8+CD57+ T cells in acquired aplastic anemia. Before being chosen for sequencing, patients had shown CD8+CD57+ cell expansion by flow cytometry. TCR beta VDJ and CDR3 profiling used genomic DNA as template. Each CDR3 protein is one row after TCRdb ran MiXCR on the reads. This table holds a few hundred thousand distinct CDR3 sequences, 65% to 90% found once. The specimen sequenced was sorted CD4+, CD8+, or CD8+CD57+ T cells (not recorded which) from PBMCs. These receptors came from a human donor with aplastic anemia.

V usage is TRBV29-1 and J usage is TRBJ1-1; D ambiguous. CDR3 size: 13 residues. In germline, CDR1 is SQVTM, CDR2 ANQGSEA. V was trimmed by 4 bases and J by 5 bases, leaving 14 bases between them. CDR3: CSVGALGGTEAFF. The CDR3, as DNA: TGCAGCGTTGGGGCCTTGGGTGGGACTGAAGCTTTCTTT.

Details on this clonotype: Without the conserved terminal phenylalanine or tryptophan, this CDR3 likely stems from a read error. The J gene is TRBJ1-3, the V gene TRBV9, with D possibly matching TRBD1 (6 bases). The CDR3 sequence is 14 residues long. V lost 3 bases to trimming and J lost 0 bases, with 7 bases between them. Germline CDR1 reads SGDLS; CDR2 reads YYNGEE. CDR3 in DNA: TGTGCCAGCAGCGGAGGGGGCTCTGGAAACACCATATATCTT. Translated: CASSGGGSGNTIYL.

This chain joins TRBV11-1 and TRBJ2-5; no clear D. Trimming took off 6 bases at V and 3 bases at J, with 17 bases between the two ends. CDR3 length equals 15 residues. CDR1 is SGHAT and CDR2 is FQDESV in the germline V gene (reference sequence). The CDR3 is CASSEAYGTKETQYF. CDR3 nucleotide sequence: TGTGCCAGCAGTGAAGCCTATGGCACAAAAGAGACCCAGTACTTC.

The chain recombines TRBV7-8 with TRBJ2-7, with no clear D. This CDR3 has 18 residues. Germline V gives CDR1 SGHVS, CDR2 FQNEAQ. V was cut by 3 bases and J by 1 base, with 22 bases left in between. The CDR3 protein is CASSFPPDAAALSYEQYV. CDR3 nucleotides: TGTGCCAGCAGCTTTCCGCCAGACGCGGCAGCCCTTTCCTACGAGCAGTACGTC.

A note on this clonotype: At one end the junction does not follow the germline gene, possibly because of a read error. J is TRBJ2-5 and V is TRBV7-8, with a weak D call TRBD2 (5 bases). The CDR3 has 14 residues. The germline V gene has CDR1 SGHVS and CDR2 FQNEAQ. The chain's CDR3 is CASSLGGGHETQYF. CDR3 DNA sequence: TGTGCCAGCAGCTTAGGCGGCGGGCACGAGACGCAGTACTTC. Complete variable domain (other parts from reference TRBV7-8 and TRBJ2-5): GAGVSQSPRYKVAKRGQDVALRCDPISGHVSLFWYQQALGQGPEFLTYFQNEAQLDKSGLPSDRFFAERPEGSVSTLKIQRTQQEDSAVYLCASSLGGGHETQYFGPGTRLLVL.

A word on this clonotype: No conserved phenylalanine or tryptophan ends this CDR3, so it is likely a read error. The limits of the CDR3 on the DNA are not certain, so only TCRdb's listed CDR3 is given. The rearrangement links TRBV7-9 to TRBJ2-2; the D call of TRBD2 is as the table states it, not checked on the DNA. The germline V gene has CDR1 SEHNR and CDR2 FQNEAQ (reference sequence). The CDR3 comprises 12 residues, both ends counted. CDR3 loop: CASSSVPKRVIS.

The rearrangement links TRBV10-3 to TRBJ1-2; D remains ambiguous. Trimming removed 2 bases at V and 8 bases at J, with 9 bases between. CDR3 length: 12 residues. CDR1 is ENHRY and CDR2 is SYGVKD in the germline V gene. The CDR3 spells CAISEKGWGYTF. DNA of the CDR3: TGTGCCATCAGTGAGAAAGGGTGGGGCTACACCTTC.

A word on this clonotype: The CDR3 carries no conserved terminal phenylalanine or tryptophan, so it likely arises from a read error. The DNA is left out, because the CDR3 cannot be placed on it with certainty; the CDR3 is given as TCRdb lists it. This sequence joins TRBV9 and TRBJ2-5. Termini included, the CDR3 measures 13 amino acids. Germline loops: CDR1 SGDLS, CDR2 YYNGEE. CDR3: CASRRGSEENQYV.

This clonotype was counted between two and nine times. This chain uses TRBV9 with TRBJ2-1; D is undetermined. Trimming shortened V by 2 bases and J by 2 bases, and 8 bases separated the two germline ends. Per the germline V gene, CDR1 is SGDLS and CDR2 is YYNGEE. This CDR3 spans 14 amino acids. In DNA form, the CDR3 reads TGTGCCAGCAGCGTGACACATACCTACAATGAGCAGTTCTTC. It translates to CASSVTHTYNEQFF.

Of note for this clonotype: This likely comes from a read error, as the CDR3 has no conserved phenylalanine or tryptophan at its end. The limits of the CDR3 on the DNA are not certain, so only TCRdb's listed CDR3 is given. The V gene is TRBV2, the J gene TRBJ1-1; the table's D gene call, TRBD1, was not cross checked with the DNA. Per germline, CDR1 SNHLY and CDR2 FYNNEI. The CDR3 numbers 15 amino acids, ends counted. This chain's CDR3 is CASGDGRTETPEACP.

Here the CDR3 DNA reads TGTGCCAGCAGAGACTCTAGCGGGGCAAACAATGAGCAGTTCTTT. It encodes CASRDSSGANNEQFF. The J gene is TRBJ1-1, the V gene TRBV2; D may be TRBD1 (5 bases). The ends were cut back, 6 bases at V and 14 bases at J, with 28 bases in the middle. The CDR3 is 15 residues long. Looked up from germline, CDR1 is SNHLY and CDR2 is FYNNEI.

This sequence joins TRBV9 and TRBJ2-6, with TRBD2 matching 7 bases. The CDR3 sequence is 16 residues long. The V segment lost 3 bases and the J segment 14 bases; nucleotides outside the gene matches: 17. Per germline, CDR1 SGDLS and CDR2 YYNGEE. The CDR3 bases are TGTGCCAGCAGCGGGGGGGGTGAAGACGCCTACGAGCTCCTGACTTTC. This encodes CASSGGGEDAYELLTF.

This clonotype was seen a handful of times. The J gene is TRBJ2-1, the V gene TRBV15; possible D gene TRBD1, 6 bases. The ends were cut back, 3 bases at V and 8 bases at J, with 11 bases in the middle. This CDR3 spans 13 amino acids. CDR1 is LNHNV and CDR2 is YYDKDF in the germline V gene (reference sequence). The CDR3 DNA follows: TGTGCCACCAGCAGGGGACATGGCTATGAGCAGTTCTTC. It translates to CATSRGHGYEQFF.

Regarding this clonotype: Sequence at one end of the junction differs from germline and may be a read error. The CDR3 bases are TGTGCCAGCGGGGACGGGGCACCGATAACGAATTTTTTT. This translates into CASGDGAPITNFF. V is TRBV2 and J is TRBJ2-3; D may match TRBD1 or TRBD2 (5 bases each). Per germline, CDR1 SNHLY and CDR2 FYNNEI. The CDR3 contains 13 residues.

Note on this clonotype: At one end, the junction sequence differs from germline, possibly due to a read error. The rearrangement links TRBV7-9 to TRBJ2-3, with 7 bases that match TRBD2. The CDR3 contains 13 residues. Per the germline V gene, CDR1 is SEHNR and CDR2 is FQNEAQ (reference sequence). The CDR3 nucleotides are TGTGCCAGCAGGGTTGGGAGAAGCGGGGCGCAGTGTTTT. Amino acids: CASRVGRSGAQCF.

The chain carries TRBV7-2 and TRBJ2-2; weak D call: TRBD2 (7 bases). V lost 5 bases, J lost 0 bases, and 10 bases lay in between. Looked up from germline, CDR1 is SGHTA and CDR2 is FQGNSA. There are 15 residues in the CDR3. In DNA, the CDR3 is TGTGCCAGCAGCCCCGGGGGGCCGAACACCGGGGAGCTGTTTTTT. Its translation: CASSPGGPNTGELFF. The complete variable domain, with remaining parts taken from reference TRBV7-2 and TRBJ2-2, reads GAGVSQSPSNKVTEKGKDVELRCDPISGHTALYWYRQSLGQGLEFLIYFQGNSAPDKSGLPSDRFSAERTGGSVSTLTIQRTQQEDSAVYLCASSPGGPNTGELFFGEGSRLTVL.

The CDR3 loop reads CASSLRLNTEAFF. In DNA form, the CDR3 reads TGTGCCAGCAGCTTGCGTTTGAACACTGAAGCTTTCTTT. V usage is TRBV5-6 and J usage is TRBJ1-1; D gene unclear. V dropped 1 base and J dropped 0 bases, with 4 bases sitting between them. This CDR3 spans 13 amino acids. Germline loops: CDR1 SGHDT, CDR2 YYEEEE.

This clonotype was seen more than once but under ten times. V and J are TRBV11-3 and TRBJ2-3; no reliable D call. Germline V gene lookup returns CDR1 SGHNT and CDR2 YENEEA. The CDR3 is 13 amino acids. Trimming left V 6 bases short and J 1 base short, with 8 bases between. The CDR3, as DNA: TGTGCCAGCAGGGTAGATCGCACAGATACGCAGTATTTT. Encoded protein: CASRVDRTDTQYF.

This clonotype has only one observation. At one boundary the junction diverges from the germline segment, which might be a read error. The genes are TRBV7-9 and TRBJ2-5, with TRBD1 as a possible D gene (6 bases). The CDR3 covers 15 residues. CDR1 SEHNR and CDR2 FQNEAQ come from the germline V gene (reference sequence). The CDR3 here is CASSSRTACGESQYF. DNA of the CDR3: TGTGCCAGCAGCTCCAGGACAGCGTGCGGTGAGAGCCAGTACTTC.

This clonotype appeared once. This chain uses TRBV10-2 with TRBJ2-7; D uncertain. Germline CDR1 WSHSY, CDR2 SAAADI. With 4 bases removed from V and 5 bases from J, the gap between germline ends came to 9 bases. The CDR3 loop spans 12 amino acids. The CDR3 here is CASSVGFDEQYF. CDR3 in DNA: TGCGCCAGCAGTGTAGGGTTTGACGAGCAGTACTTC.

Turning to this clonotype: Because it lacks the conserved phenylalanine or tryptophan at the end, this CDR3 is likely a read error. The rearrangement joins TRBV6-5 to TRBJ2-4; tentatively, D is TRBD2 (5 bases). The CDR3 has 12 amino acids. The germline V gene has CDR1 MNHEY and CDR2 SVGAGI. Trimming pared 8 bases from V and 7 bases from J, leaving 12 bases between. The CDR3 DNA sequence: TGTGCCAGCGAGGGAGCTGGGAACATTCAGTACTCC. Translating gives CASEGAGNIQYS.

This clonotype was detected only a few times. The conserved final phenylalanine or tryptophan is absent from the CDR3, which likely points to a read error. The DNA is omitted, as the CDR3 cannot be located on it reliably, and the CDR3 follows TCRdb's listing. This chain joins TRBV7-9 and TRBJ2-3; the table's TRBD2 call for D was not verified on the DNA. The CDR3 contains 13 residues when both ends are counted. Germline-derived CDR1 and CDR2 are SEHNR and FQNEAQ (reference sequence). CDR3 region: CASSFQRSGRHDE.

The CDR3 protein is CSAWHRMGDEGYTF. CDR3 sequence (DNA): TGCAGTGCTTGGCACAGAATGGGGGACGAGGGCTACACCTTC. The chain joins TRBV20-1 to TRBJ1-2; maybe TRBD1 (5 bases). The germline V gene encodes CDR1 DFQATT and CDR2 SNEGSKA (reference sequence). Trimming left V 5 bases short and J 8 bases short, with 21 bases between. This CDR3 is built from 14 residues.

Concerning this clonotype: A read error is likely, as this CDR3 ends without the conserved phenylalanine or tryptophan. The DNA is left out, because the CDR3 cannot be placed on it with certainty; the CDR3 is given as TCRdb lists it. The chain combines TRBV15 with TRBJ2-6; the table's D call TRBD1 went unverified against the DNA. Germline lookup yields CDR1 LNHNV and CDR2 YYDKDF (reference sequence). From its first to its last residue, the CDR3 has 16 amino acids. The CDR3 sequence: CATSRGSRQETQFFAP.